The 6 T cell receptor beta chains in this list originate from one sample, sequenced in a study of cytomegalovirus exposure and HLA in healthy donors. TCRdb keeps only in-frame clones here, not all; method: immunoSEQ multiplex PCR. The data show approximately 150,000 clones, around nine tenths seen once. Sequenced sample: PBMCs. All receptors come from a young man in good health and CMV-seropositive.

V is TRBV5-4 and J is TRBJ2-1, with D maybe TRBD1 (6 bases). The germline V gene encodes CDR1 SGHNT and CDR2 YYREEE (reference sequence). V was cut by 0 bases and J by 6 bases, with 16 bases left in between. The CDR3 is 16 residues long. The DNA for the CDR3 is TGTGCCAGCAGCTTGGAAGGTGGTGGGGGCGGCAATGAGCAGTTCTTC. It translates to CASSLEGGGGGNEQFF.

The rearrangement links TRBV6-1 to TRBJ2-1; D may be TRBD2 (6 bases). This CDR3 comprises 14 residues. Between the trimmed V and J ends, which lost 2 bases and 8 bases, there was a span of 13 bases. Germline V gene data show CDR1 as MNHNS and CDR2 as SASEGT. CDR3 residues: CASSETTRGYEQFF. The CDR3 DNA is TGTGCCAGCAGTGAAACGACTAGAGGTTATGAGCAGTTCTTC.

The chain has TRBV2 and TRBJ1-4, with a weak D call TRBD1 (5 bases). With 8 bases removed from V and 7 bases from J, the gap between germline ends came to 11 bases. Germline CDR1 reads SNHLY; CDR2 reads FYNNEI. This CDR3 is 12 amino acids long. CDR3 residues: CASESGPEKLFF. The CDR3 coding sequence is TGTGCCAGCGAGTCAGGGCCTGAAAAACTGTTTTTT.

This sequence joins TRBV18 and TRBJ1-5; D ambiguous. This CDR3 contains 14 residues. The germline gives CDR1 KGHSH, CDR2 LQKENI. Between the trimmed V and J ends, which lost 0 bases and 3 bases, there was a span of 6 bases. CDR3 in amino acids: CASSPPSFNQPQHF. CDR3 nucleotide sequence: TGTGCCAGCTCACCACCGTCCTTCAATCAGCCCCAGCATTTT.

This sequence joins TRBV20-1 and TRBJ2-1, with TRBD1 as a possible D gene (6 bases). Trimming removed 3 bases from V and 10 bases from J, with 10 bases in between. Germline V lookup: CDR1 DFQATT, CDR2 SNEGSKA (reference sequence). This CDR3 comprises 11 residues. As DNA, the CDR3 is TGCAGTGCTAGGGGGGCCCCGGAGCAGTTCTTC. Translating gives CSARGAPEQFF.

This chain links TRBV7-9 with TRBJ1-6, with 9 bases identical to TRBD1. V lost 4 bases and J lost 7; bases outside the gene matches: 2. CDR3 length equals 14 residues. Germline CDR1 is SEHNR and CDR2 is FQNEAQ (reference sequence). CDR3 sequence (DNA): TGTGCCAGCAGCTCAGGGACAGGGAATTCACCCCTCCACTTT. It encodes CASSSGTGNSPLHF.